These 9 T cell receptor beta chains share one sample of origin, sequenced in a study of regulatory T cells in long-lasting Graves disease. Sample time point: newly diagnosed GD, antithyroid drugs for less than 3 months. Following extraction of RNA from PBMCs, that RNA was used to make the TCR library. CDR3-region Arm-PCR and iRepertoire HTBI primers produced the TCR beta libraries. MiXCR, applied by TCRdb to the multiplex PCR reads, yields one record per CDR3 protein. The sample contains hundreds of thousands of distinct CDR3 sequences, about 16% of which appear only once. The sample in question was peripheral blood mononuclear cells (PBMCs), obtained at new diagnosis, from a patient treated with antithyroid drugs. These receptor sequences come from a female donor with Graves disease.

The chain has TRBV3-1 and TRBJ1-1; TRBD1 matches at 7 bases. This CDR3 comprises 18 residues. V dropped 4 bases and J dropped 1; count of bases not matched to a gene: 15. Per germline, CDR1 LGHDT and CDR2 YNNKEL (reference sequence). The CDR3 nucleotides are TGTGCCAGCAGCCGGGGTCGCGGGACAGCCGATGCGAACACTGAAGCTTTCTTT. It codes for CASSRGRGTADANTEAFF.

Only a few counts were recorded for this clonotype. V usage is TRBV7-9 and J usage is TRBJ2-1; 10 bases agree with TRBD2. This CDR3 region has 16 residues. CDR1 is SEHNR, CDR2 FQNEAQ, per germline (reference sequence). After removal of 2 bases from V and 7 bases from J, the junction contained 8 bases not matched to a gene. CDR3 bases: TGTGCCAGCAGCTTATTCGCTAGCGGGAGCAATAATGAGCAGTTCTTC. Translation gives CASSLFASGSNNEQFF.

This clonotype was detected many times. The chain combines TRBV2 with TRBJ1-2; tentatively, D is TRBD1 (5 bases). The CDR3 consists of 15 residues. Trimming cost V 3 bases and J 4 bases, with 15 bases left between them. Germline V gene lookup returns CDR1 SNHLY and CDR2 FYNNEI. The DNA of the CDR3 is TGTGCCAGCAGTGATAATAGGGGTTTATTCTATGGCTACACCTTC. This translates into CASSDNRGLFYGYTF. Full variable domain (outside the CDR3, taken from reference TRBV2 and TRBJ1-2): EPEVTQTPSHQVTQMGQEVILRCVPISNHLYFYWYRQILGQKVEFLVSFYNNEISEKSEIFDDQFSVERPDGSNFTLKIRSTKLEDSAMYFCASSDNRGLFYGYTFGSGTRLTVV.

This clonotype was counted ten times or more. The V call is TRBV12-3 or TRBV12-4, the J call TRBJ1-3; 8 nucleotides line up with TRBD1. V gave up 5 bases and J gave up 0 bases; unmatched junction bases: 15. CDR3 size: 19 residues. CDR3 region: CASSGYNSDRACSGNTIYF. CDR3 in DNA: TGTGCCAGCAGTGGATACAATTCGGACAGGGCCTGCTCTGGAAACACCATATATTTT.

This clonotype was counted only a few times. Here the CDR3 DNA reads TGTGCCAGCCCCACCACAGGGAAGTGGCAAGAGACCCAGTACTTC. Translating it yields CASPTTGKWQETQYF. The J gene is TRBJ2-5, the V gene TRBV12-3 or TRBV12-4; maybe TRBD1 (6 bases). The ends were cut back, 8 bases at V and 2 bases at J, with 18 bases in the middle. The CDR3 extends over 15 amino acids.

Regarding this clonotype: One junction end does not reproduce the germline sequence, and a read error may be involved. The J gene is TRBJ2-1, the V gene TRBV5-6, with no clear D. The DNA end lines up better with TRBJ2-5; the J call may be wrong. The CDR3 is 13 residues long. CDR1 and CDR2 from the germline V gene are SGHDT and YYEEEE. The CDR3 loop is CACSFGSQETQYF. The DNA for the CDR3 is TGTGCCTGCAGCTTCGGCAGTCAAGAGACCCAGTACTTC.

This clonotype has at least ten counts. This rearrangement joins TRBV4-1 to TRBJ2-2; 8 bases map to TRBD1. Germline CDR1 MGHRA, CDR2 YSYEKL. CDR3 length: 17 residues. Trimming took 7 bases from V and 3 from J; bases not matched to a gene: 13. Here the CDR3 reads CASTQKPGGRDTGELFF. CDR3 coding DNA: TGCGCCAGCACACAAAAACCAGGGGGCCGGGACACCGGGGAGCTGTTTTTT.

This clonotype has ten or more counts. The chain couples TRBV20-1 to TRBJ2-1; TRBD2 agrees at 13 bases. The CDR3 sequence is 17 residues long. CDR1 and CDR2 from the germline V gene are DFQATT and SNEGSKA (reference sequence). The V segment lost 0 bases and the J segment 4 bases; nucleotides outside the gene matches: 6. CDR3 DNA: TGCAGTGCTAGAGAGGGGACTAGCGGGGCGAGGTACAATGAGCAGTTCTTC. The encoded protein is CSAREGTSGARYNEQFF.

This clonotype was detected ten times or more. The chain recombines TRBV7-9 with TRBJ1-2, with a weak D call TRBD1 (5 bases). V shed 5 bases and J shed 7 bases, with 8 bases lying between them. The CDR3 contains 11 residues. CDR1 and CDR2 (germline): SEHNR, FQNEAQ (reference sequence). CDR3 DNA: TGTGCCAGCAGCCCAAGGGGTGGCTACACCTTC. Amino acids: CASSPRGGYTF.